What follows describes a single T cell receptor (beta chain). Germline V gene sequence: CDR1 LGHNA, CDR2 YNFKEQ. V lost 1 base to trimming and J lost 8 bases, with 14 bases between them. This CDR3 has 14 amino acids. These data belong to a study of T cell changes during pregnancy in multiple sclerosis. Repertoires were generated with immunoSEQ multiplex PCR, while TCRdb's copy carries only in-frame clones and drops some. Of some 100,000 clones in the sample, more than 90% were seen once. The clonotype comes from a female donor with multiple sclerosis, enrolled in a pregnancy study. Sequencing used peripheral blood, obtained in the second trimester of pregnancy. The gene calls are TRBV4-2 and TRBJ1-1; D is possibly TRBD1 (5 bases). The CDR3 spells CASSQGQGFNEAFF. The CDR3 nucleotides are TGTGCCAGCAGCCAAGGGCAGGGCTTCAACGAAGCTTTCTTT.